This passage covers 24 T cell receptor beta chains from one sample sequenced in a study of T cells in women clearing cervical HPV infection. TCRdb's table, derived via immunoSEQ multiplex PCR, lists solely in-frame clones and lacks some. This table lists around 35,000 clones. The specimen sequenced was blood buffy coat. The receptor source for this set is a woman aged 18 to 75 with a cervical HPV16 infection that either progressed to CIN3+ or cleared (not recorded which).

As to this clone: The read comes to an end 3 residues before the CDR3 does, leaving the germline J gene to fill in the end. The V and J genes are TRBV20-1 and TRBJ2-5; TRBD1 aligns across 9 bases. This CDR3 comprises 14 residues. V shed 5 bases, J shed 5 bases, and the junction held 9 bases outside the gene matches. Per the germline V gene, CDR1 is DFQATT and CDR2 is SNEGSKA (reference sequence). The part of the CDR3 DNA that was read is TGCAGTGCTCGGGGGACAGGGCCCGAGGAGACC. This sequence encodes CSARGTGPEET. The CDR3 reads in full as CSARGTGPEETQYF.

On this clone: The read finishes 3 residues shy of the CDR3 end, and the germline J gene is used to complete it. The chain couples TRBV5-1 to TRBJ2-2; 8 positions agree with TRBD1. CDR1 is SGHRS, CDR2 YFSETQ, per germline. The CDR3 extends over 15 amino acids. Trimming took 2 bases from V and 1 from J; bases not matched to a gene: 1. Incomplete CDR3 DNA: TGCGCCAGCAGCTTTGACAGGGGGAACACCGGGGAG. Its translation is CASSFDRGNTGE. The whole CDR3 sequence reads CASSFDRGNTGELFF. Together with reference TRBV5-1 and TRBJ2-2, the CDR3 gives the full variable domain: KAGVTQTPRYLIKTRGQQVTLSCSPISGHRSVSWYQQTPGQGLQFLFEYFSETQRNKGNFPGRFSGRQFSNSRSEMNVSTLELGDSALYLCASSFDRGNTGELFFGEGSRLTVL.

Worth noting for this clone: The sequence runs out 3 residues before the end of the CDR3; the remainder is reconstructed from the germline J gene. The genes are TRBV5-1 and TRBJ2-1, with 9 bases fitting TRBD2. This CDR3 spans 14 amino acids. After removal of 4 bases from V and 6 bases from J, the junction contained 5 bases not matched to a gene. The germline gives CDR1 SGHRS, CDR2 YFSETQ. CDR3 DNA (partial): TGCGCCAGCAGCCGGGGCGGGGGGGGCAATGAG. This encodes CASSRGGGGNE. The CDR3 reads in full as CASSRGGGGNEQFF.

In regard to this clone: Read data end 3 residues before the CDR3 end; the end is taken from the germline J gene. V usage is TRBV19 and J usage is TRBJ2-2, with D unclear. CDR3 length: 14 amino acids. Germline V gives CDR1 LNHDA, CDR2 SQIVND (reference sequence). Trimming shortened V by 1 base and J by 4 bases, and 7 bases separated the two germline ends. The part of the CDR3 DNA that was read is TGTGCCAGTAGTATAGGATCGGGCACCGGGGAG. It yields the protein CASSIGSGTGE. The whole CDR3 region reads CASSIGSGTGELFF.

For this clone: With the read ending 3 residues before the CDR3 end, the germline J gene is used to fill in that end. This sequence joins TRBV7-8 and TRBJ1-4; D is perhaps TRBD1 (6 bases). The CDR3 is made up of 17 amino acids. The V end lost 5 bases, the J end lost 0 bases, and 16 bases lay between the germline ends. Germline V gene lookup returns CDR1 SGHVS and CDR2 FQNEAQ. The sequenced part of the CDR3 DNA is TGTGCCAGCAGCCCTAGGGGGGGCTTTCCAACTAATGAAAAA. Amino acid sequence: CASSPRGGFPTNEK. The CDR3 as a whole reads CASSPRGGFPTNEKLFF.

A note on this clone: Read coverage stops 3 residues before the CDR3 terminus; the germline J gene supplies the remainder. This chain links TRBV18 with TRBJ2-4, with D possibly TRBD1 on 6 matching bases. There are 13 residues in the CDR3. Germline CDR1 KGHSH, CDR2 LQKENI. The CDR3 DNA, read in part, is TGTGCCAGCTCACCACCGGGACACTATGGT. It yields the protein CASSPPGHYG. The whole CDR3 protein reads CASSPPGHYGQYF.

Of note for this clone: The missing CDR3 end, 3 residues past where the read stops, is filled in from the germline J gene. J is TRBJ1-2 and V is TRBV6-2 or TRBV6-3, with D perhaps TRBD1 (6 bases). Trimming took off 7 bases at V and 1 base at J, with 16 bases between the two ends. The CDR3 is 15 residues long. Germline lookup yields CDR1 MNHEY and CDR2 SVGEGT. The CDR3: CASKDSGSNNYGYTF. CDR3 DNA, as far as it was read: TGTGCCAGCAAGGACAGTGGATCAAATAACTATGGC.

In the case of this clone: The observed sequence ends 3 residues before the CDR3 terminus, with the missing tail filled in from the germline J gene. This rearrangement joins TRBV20-1 to TRBJ1-4; 8 nucleotides match TRBD1. The germline gives CDR1 DFQATT, CDR2 SNEGSKA (reference sequence). This CDR3 region has 15 residues. The sequenced part of the CDR3 DNA is TGCAGTGCTACCCCAGGGGGCGCCGATAATTCACCA. Translation: CSATPGGADNSP. The whole CDR3 sequence is CSATPGGADNSPLFF.

As concerns this clone: The sequence runs out 3 residues before the end of the CDR3; the remainder is reconstructed from the germline J gene. V and J are TRBV5-4 and TRBJ2-1; TRBD1 agrees at 11 bases. Trimming took 4 bases from V and 3 from J; bases not matched to a gene: 3. Germline CDR1 SGHNT, CDR2 YYREEE (reference sequence). There are 15 residues in the CDR3. CDR3 region: CASSIGTGGYNEQFF. Incomplete CDR3 DNA: TGTGCCAGCAGCATCGGGACAGGGGGCTACAATGAG.

Concerning this clone itself: The observed sequence ends 3 residues before the CDR3 terminus, with the missing tail filled in from the germline J gene. The V call is TRBV7-9, the J call TRBJ1-1; D is unresolved. Germline V gene data show CDR1 as SEHNR and CDR2 as FQNEAQ (reference sequence). This CDR3 comprises 12 residues. CDR3 DNA (partial): TGTGCCAGCAGCGCCCCCGGTCCGGAA. Protein sequence: CASSAPGPE. The whole CDR3 protein is CASSAPGPEAFF.

Comment on this clone: The CDR3 end lies 3 residues beyond the end of the read and is filled in from the germline J gene. This sequence joins TRBV28 and TRBJ2-1; 13 bases are a match to TRBD2. This CDR3 is built from 16 residues. CDR1 MDHEN and CDR2 SYDVKM come from the germline V gene. V trimming: 6 bases; J trimming: 3 bases; junction bases outside the gene matches: 5. The CDR3 DNA, read in part, is TGTGCCAGCAGGGCCGGGACTAGCGGGGACTACAATGAG. It codes for CASRAGTSGDYNE. The entire CDR3 sequence reads CASRAGTSGDYNEQFF.

As concerns this clone: The read terminates 3 residues ahead of where the CDR3 ends, so the germline J gene completes it. The J gene is TRBJ2-7, the V gene TRBV2, with TRBD1 identical over 10 bases. CDR3 size: 16 residues. V lost 4 bases to trimming and J lost 1 base; unmatched junction nucleotides: 7. The germline CDR1 and CDR2 sequences are SNHLY and FYNNEI. The CDR3 reads CASSGYPGQGSYEQYF. Incomplete CDR3 DNA: TGTGCCAGCAGTGGGTATCCGGGACAGGGGTCCTACGAG.

Worth noting for this clone: The read ends 3 residues shy of where the CDR3 ends; the end is completed using the germline J gene. This chain uses TRBV20-1 with TRBJ2-5; 7 bases match TRBD2. Germline assignment: CDR1 DFQATT and CDR2 SNEGSKA (reference sequence). The CDR3 consists of 14 residues. With 0 bases clipped from V and 6 bases from J, the junction kept 7 bases outside the gene matches. This CDR3 reads CSARDPGLMKTQYF. The DNA read from the CDR3 is TGCAGTGCTAGAGACCCGGGACTAATGAAGACC.

Comment on this clone: The read finishes 3 residues shy of the CDR3 end, and the germline J gene is used to complete it. The J gene is TRBJ1-2, the V gene TRBV28, with D possibly TRBD1 on 5 matching bases. The V and J ends lost 6 bases and 2 bases respectively, with 16 bases between them. The CDR3 contains 15 residues. Germline-derived CDR1 and CDR2 are MDHEN and SYDVKM. The CDR3 region is CASRSGGVLNYGYTF. The covered CDR3 bases are TGTGCCAGCAGAAGTGGGGGGGTCTTAAACTATGGC.

Regarding this clone: The observed sequence ends 3 residues before the CDR3 terminus, with the missing tail filled in from the germline J gene. The V call is TRBV19, the J call TRBJ2-3, with D possibly TRBD1 on 6 matching bases. This CDR3 has 13 residues. From germline, CDR1 is LNHDA and CDR2 SQIVND (reference sequence). V shed 9 bases and J shed 1 base, with 11 bases lying between them. The covered CDR3 bases are TGTGCCAGCGGACAGACTGGCACAGATACG. Protein sequence: CASGQTGTDT. The entire CDR3 reads CASGQTGTDTQYF. Full variable domain (outside the CDR3, taken from reference TRBV19 and TRBJ2-3): DGGITQSPKYLFRKEGQNVTLSCEQNLNHDAMYWYRQDPGQGLRLIYYSQIVNDFQKGDIAEGYSVSREKKESFPLTVTSAQKNPTAFYLCASGQTGTDTQYFGPGTRLTVL.

Regarding this clone: With the read ending 3 residues before the CDR3 end, the germline J gene is used to fill in that end. The chain employs TRBV7-9 and TRBJ1-1, with TRBD1 as a possible D gene (5 bases). The germline gives CDR1 SEHNR, CDR2 FQNEAQ (reference sequence). This CDR3 comprises 15 residues. Between the trimmed V and J ends, which lost 1 base and 3 bases, there was a span of 12 bases. The CDR3 DNA, read in part, is TGTGCCAGCAGCTTAGGCCAGGGTGGGGACACTGAA. It translates to CASSLGQGGDTE. The full CDR3 reads CASSLGQGGDTEAFF.

Note on this clone: The CDR3 goes on 3 residues after the read ends, and that part is filled in from the germline J gene. The chain is built from TRBV30 and TRBJ2-3; 7 bases map to TRBD2. This CDR3 region has 13 residues. Germline CDR1 reads GTSNPN; CDR2 reads SVGIG (reference sequence). The CDR3 DNA, read in part, is TGTGCCTGGGCCCGGGGGGTCCAAGAGACG. Translation: CAWARGVQET. The full CDR3 sequence reads CAWARGVQETQYF.

A remark on this clone: The read terminates 3 residues ahead of where the CDR3 ends, so the germline J gene completes it. The rearrangement links TRBV11-2 to TRBJ2-7; D remains unclear. With 5 bases removed from V and 4 bases from J, the gap between germline ends came to 12 bases. The CDR3 is 13 residues long. Looked up from germline, CDR1 is SGHAT and CDR2 is FQNNGV. The CDR3 sequence: CASSPEDTYEQYF. Incomplete CDR3 DNA: TGTGCCAGCAGCCCGGAAGACACTTACGAG.

With respect to this clone: The read stops 3 residues short of the end of the CDR3; the missing end is completed from the germline J gene. The V gene is TRBV7-2, the J gene TRBJ2-2; a possible D gene is TRBD1 (6 bases). Per germline, CDR1 SGHTA and CDR2 FQGNSA. The CDR3 sequence is 14 residues long. V lost 5 bases and J 4 bases, leaving 11 bases between the germline ends. The CDR3 region is CASSKQGTTGELFF. CDR3 bases read: TGTGCCAGCAGCAAACAGGGTACCACCGGGGAG. Using reference TRBV7-2 and TRBJ2-2 for the parts outside the CDR3, the full variable domain is GAGVSQSPSNKVTEKGKDVELRCDPISGHTALYWYRQSLGQGLEFLIYFQGNSAPDKSGLPSDRFSAERTGGSVSTLTIQRTQQEDSAVYLCASSKQGTTGELFFGEGSRLTVL.

In regard to this clone: Read coverage stops 3 residues before the CDR3 terminus; the germline J gene supplies the remainder. The same CDR3 is also encoded by other DNA sequences in this sample. The V gene is TRBV20-1, the J gene TRBJ2-3, with a tentative D call TRBD2 (6 bases). This CDR3 comprises 14 residues. Trimming removed 6 bases at V and 4 bases at J, with 17 bases between. CDR1 and CDR2 (germline): DFQATT, SNEGSKA (reference sequence). CDR3 DNA, as far as it was read: TGCAGTGCCACGCCTAGTCTAGCGCCAGATACG. As protein: CSATPSLAPDT. The full CDR3 is CSATPSLAPDTQYF.

Worth noting for this clone: The CDR3 end is not reached by the read, which stops 3 residues before it; the germline J gene fills it in. The V gene is TRBV5-6, the J gene TRBJ1-2; TRBD1 is a possible D gene (6 bases). CDR3 length equals 12 residues. Germline CDR1 reads SGHDT; CDR2 reads YYEEEE. V lost 4 bases and J lost 3, with 7 bases in between. CDR3 bases read: TGTGCCAGCAGCCGGACAGACTATGGC. Protein product: CASSRTDYG. The whole CDR3 sequence is CASSRTDYGYTF.

As regards this clone: The observed sequence ends 3 residues before the CDR3 terminus, with the missing tail filled in from the germline J gene. This chain joins TRBV28 and TRBJ2-7; 9 bases line up with TRBD1. J lost 3 bases, V lost 2 bases, and 14 bases had no gene match. This CDR3 region has 18 residues. The germline V gene encodes CDR1 MDHEN and CDR2 SYDVKM. The sequenced part of the CDR3 DNA is TGTGCCAGCAGTTTACCCGAGTCCCATGCGGGACAGGGCTACGAG. Encoded protein: CASSLPESHAGQGYE. The full CDR3 is CASSLPESHAGQGYEQYF. Combining the CDR3 with reference TRBV28 and TRBJ2-7 gives the whole variable domain DVKVTQSSRYLVKRTGEKVFLECVQDMDHENMFWYRQDPGLGLRLIYFSYDVKMKEKGDIPEGYSVSREKKERFSLILESASTNQTSMYLCASSLPESHAGQGYEQYFGPGTRLTVT.

On this clone: The missing CDR3 end, 3 residues past where the read stops, is filled in from the germline J gene. This chain connects TRBV13 to TRBJ2-3; TRBD2 agrees at 16 bases. Germline CDR1 PRHDT, CDR2 FYEKMQ (reference sequence). The CDR3 loop spans 17 amino acids. The covered CDR3 bases are TGTGCCAGCAGCTTAGTGGGACTAGCGGGGGGGCAAGAGACG. This gives the protein CASSLVGLAGGQET. The CDR3 in its entirety is CASSLVGLAGGQETQYF. The variable domain in full, completed from reference TRBV13 and TRBJ2-3, reads AAGVIQSPRHLIKEKRETATLKCYPIPRHDTVYWYQQGPGQDPQFLISFYEKMQSDKGSIPDRFSAQQFSDYHSELNMSSLELGDSALYFCASSLVGLAGGQETQYFGPGTRLTVL.

Turning to this clone: The read ends 3 residues before the CDR3 terminus; that terminus is restored from the germline J gene. J is TRBJ2-1 and V is TRBV11-2; D is unresolved. Germline V CDR1 and CDR2: SGHAT, FQNNGV. This CDR3 has 13 residues. Trimming removed 0 bases from V and 6 bases from J, with 6 bases in between. Here the CDR3 reads CASSLETGNEQFF. CDR3 bases read: TGTGCCAGCAGCTTAGAGACGGGCAATGAG.